The sequence of this TCR beta chain was determined in a study of T cell responses to AZD1222 COVID-19 vaccine. Profiled with immunoSEQ multiplex PCR; TCRdb holds only in-frame clones, not every one. The top ten clones hold 5% to 5.5% of a sample with roughly 150,000 clones, 85% to 95% of them seen once. Germline V CDR1 and CDR2: MNHEY, SVGAGI. This CDR3 spans 15 amino acids. Trimming at V came to 6 bases and at J to 4 bases, leaving 9 bases not matched to a gene. This clonotype was sampled from an adult in good health. The sequenced sample was peripheral blood, obtained on day 0 of AZD1222 vaccination. This rearrangement joins TRBV6-5 to TRBJ2-1; the match to TRBD1 covers 7 bases. The CDR3 nucleotides read TGTGCCAGCAGACCTCCCGGGACAGAGTACAATGAGCAGTTCTTC. Translating it yields CASRPPGTEYNEQFF.